The rows below give T cell receptor beta chains drawn from one sample of a study of shared clonotypes between healthy human individuals. Assay: immunoSEQ multiplex PCR; the TCRdb copy retains only in-frame clones and omits some. The sample carries over 800,000 clones, 80% to 95% recorded once. The specimen sequenced was naive CD8+ T cells sorted from blood. All receptors derive from a man aged 30 to 45 in good health. Each CDR3 is given with its conserved first and last residue. Each record gives: clone size, J gene, D gene, V gene, CDR3 DNA, CDR3 protein. D genes are given only for firm matches. Clone size is stated in some rows and not others, as once, few, many or a class when expanded.

>-|TRBJ2-7|-|TRBV6-5
TGTGCCAGTACAGGGAAACACGAGCAGTACTTC
CASTGKHEQYF
>-|TRBJ2-1|-|TRBV11-2
TGTGCCAGCAGCACCCGACCCAATGAGCAGTTCTTC
CASSTRPNEQFF
>-|TRBJ2-5|TRBD1|TRBV13
TGTGCCAGCAGCACACTTGAGGAGGGACAGGGAGAGACCCAGTACTTC
CASSTLEEGQGETQYF
>-|TRBJ2-3|TRBD2|TRBV7-3
TGTGCCAGCAGCCTATTAGCGGGGGCTAGCGGGATTGCAGATACGCAGTATTTT
CASSLLAGASGIADTQYF
>-|TRBJ2-7|TRBD2|TRBV7-8
TGTGCCAGCACGGGGACGGGACTAGCGGGTCCGGGCTCCTACGAGCAGTACTTC
CASTGTGLAGPGSYEQYF
>-|TRBJ2-3|-|TRBV6-6
TGTGCCAGCAGTTACACCGAGGAGCCCACAGATACGCAGTATTTT
CASSYTEEPTDTQYF
>-|TRBJ2-2|TRBD2|TRBV19
TGTGCCAGTTACTCCCCGGGACTAGCGCTTATGGCGAACACCGGGGAGCTGTTTTTT
CASYSPGLALMANTGELFF
>-|TRBJ2-7|TRBD2|TRBV5-1
TGCGCCAGCAGCCCTAGCGGGGTCACCTACGAGCAGTACTTC
CASSPSGVTYEQYF
>-|TRBJ2-7|TRBD2|TRBV7-9
TGTGCCAGCAGCCCGGGGACTAGCGGCTCCTACGAGCAGTACTTC
CASSPGTSGSYEQYF
>-|TRBJ2-3|-|TRBV9
TGTGCCAGCAGCGTGCAGGGGACATACACAGATACGCAGTATTTT
CASSVQGTYTDTQYF
>-|TRBJ2-3|-|TRBV10-3
TGTGCCACCCAGGGGGGGCTCACAGATACGCAGTATTTT
CATQGGLTDTQYF
>-|TRBJ2-7|TRBD1|TRBV15
TGTGCCACCAGCAGAGACAGGGGGAAGTACGAGCAGTACTTC
CATSRDRGKYEQYF
>-|TRBJ2-1|-|TRBV28
TGTGCCAGCAGTTCTCGTCCCGTCCGGGACAAGTACAATGAGCAGTTCTTC
CASSSRPVRDKYNEQFF
>-|TRBJ2-7|-|TRBV10-3
TGTGCCATCAGGACAGACTCCTACGAGCAGTACTTC
CAIRTDSYEQYF
>-|TRBJ2-7|-|TRBV29-1
TGCAGCGTTACCTCCCAGGGGATGGGATCCTACGAGCAGTACTTC
CSVTSQGMGSYEQYF
>-|TRBJ2-5|-|TRBV5-1
TGCGCCAGCAGCTTGACGTTCCACCAGCTTTCAGAGACCCAGTACTTC
CASSLTFHQLSETQYF
>-|TRBJ2-7|TRBD1|TRBV15
TGTGCCACCAGCGCCGTAAGGACAGGGGGAGACTACGAGCAGTACTTC
CATSAVRTGGDYEQYF
>-|TRBJ2-1|TRBD2|TRBV4-2
TGTGCCAGCAGCCAAGACAGCGGACTAGCCTCCTACAATGAGCAGTTCTTC
CASSQDSGLASYNEQFF
>-|TRBJ2-4|TRBD2|TRBV27
TGTGCCAGCAGTTTGACTAGCGCGCTAGCCAAAAACATTCAGTACTTC
CASSLTSALAKNIQYF
>once|TRBJ2-5|TRBD1|TRBV14
TGTGCCAGCAGCCGGACAGGGGGTGCCTTTGGGACCCAGTACTTC
CASSRTGGAFGTQYF
>-|TRBJ1-1|-|TRBV5-4
TGTGCCAGCAGCGTACACAATAATTGGGGCAGGGAAGATGCTGAAGCTTTCTTT
CASSVHNNWGREDAEAFF
>once|TRBJ2-7|TRBD2|TRBV28
TGTGCCAGCAGTTTGGGACTAGCGGGAGGGCACGCCTACGAGCAGTACTTC
CASSLGLAGGHAYEQYF
>-|TRBJ1-1|-|TRBV18
TGTGCCAGCTCAGGTATGAACACTGAAGCTTTCTTT
CASSGMNTEAFF
>-|TRBJ2-1|-|TRBV27
TGTGCCAGCAGTATGGGACCGCGGATTGAGCAGTTCTTC
CASSMGPRIEQFF
>-|TRBJ1-2|-|TRBV10-1
TGCGCCAGCAGTAAAACGCAAAGATCGCGAGACTATGGCTACACCTTC
CASSKTQRSRDYGYTF
>-|TRBJ1-4|-|TRBV15
TGTGCCACGTCTACAACTAATGAAAAACTGTTTTTT
CATSTTNEKLFF
>-|TRBJ2-3|-|TRBV5-6
TGTGCCAGCAGCTTCGATCCAGGGTCCTCAGATACGCAGTATTTT
CASSFDPGSSDTQYF
>-|TRBJ2-1|TRBD1|TRBV27
TGTGCCAGCAGTTCCCTGCAGACAGGGATCCTCTACAATGAGCAGTTCTTC
CASSSLQTGILYNEQFF
>-|TRBJ2-1|-|TRBV25-1
TGTGCCAGCAGTGAACGTGAGGCAGGGACGGTCTTCCACGAGCAGTTCTTC
CASSEREAGTVFHEQFF
>-|TRBJ2-1|TRBD2|TRBV28
TGTGCCAGCAGTTTGGACCTAGCGGGAGGGGGCAATGAGCAGTTCTTC
CASSLDLAGGGNEQFF
>-|TRBJ2-7|-|TRBV6-4
TGTGCCAGCAGGGCCCCCGACAGATCCTACGAGCAGTACTTC
CASRAPDRSYEQYF
>-|TRBJ2-7|-|TRBV27
TGTGCCAGCAGTATCCCAGGACGCGAGCAGTACTTC
CASSIPGREQYF
>-|TRBJ2-1|-|TRBV27
TGTGCCAGCGGGGGCCTGCCCAGGGATGAGCAGTTCTTC
CASGGLPRDEQFF
>-|TRBJ2-7|TRBD2|TRBV27
TGTGCCAGCAGTCCAGGGACTAGCGGGAGCTATTACGAGCAGTACTTC
CASSPGTSGSYYEQYF
>-|TRBJ2-1|TRBD2|TRBV6-1
TGTGCCAGCAGTGAAGGGACTAGTGGCCGCAATGAGCAGTTCTTC
CASSEGTSGRNEQFF
>-|TRBJ2-1|TRBD1|TRBV12-5
TGTGCTAGTGGTTTGTCGGGACAGGCGTACAATGAGCAGTTCTTC
CASGLSGQAYNEQFF
>-|TRBJ2-4|-|TRBV19
TGTGCCAGTAGTATTGAGGGGAGACCCAAAAACATTCAGTACTTC
CASSIEGRPKNIQYF
>-|TRBJ1-3|-|TRBV5-5
TGTGCCAGCACGGAGGCCTCTGGAAACACCATATATTTT
CASTEASGNTIYF
>few|TRBJ2-3|-|TRBV7-2
TGTGCCAGCAGCTTAGGAGTCTCCACAGATACGCAGTATTTT
CASSLGVSTDTQYF
>-|TRBJ1-4|-|TRBV27
TGTGCCAGCAGTTCCGGGACAAGTAATGAAAAACTGTTTTTT
CASSSGTSNEKLFF
>-|TRBJ2-5|-|TRBV27
TGTGCCAGCAGGGACGGGGCCACCCTATCTGAGACCCAGTACTTC
CASRDGATLSETQYF
>-|TRBJ2-1|-|TRBV4-1
TGCGCCAGCAGCCAAGTTTTTTCGGCTAGCCCTCTCAATGAGCAGTTCTTC
CASSQVFSASPLNEQFF
>-|TRBJ1-4|-|TRBV7-9
TGTGCCAGCAGCTTGGGGGCAACTAATGAAAAACTGTTTTTT
CASSLGATNEKLFF
>-|TRBJ1-5|-|TRBV7-9
TGCGCCAGCAGCCAAGATCCGGGACGCAATCAGCCCCAGCATTTT
CASSQDPGRNQPQHF
>few|TRBJ1-1|-|TRBV7-3
TGTGCCAGCAGCTTACTCCACTTAACTGAAGCTTTCTTT
CASSLLHLTEAFF
>-|TRBJ2-1|-|TRBV7-6
TGTGCCAGCAGCTTAACGCGAATACAGGCCCGCTCCTACAATGAGCAGTTCTTC
CASSLTRIQARSYNEQFF
>-|TRBJ2-5|-|TRBV7-9
TGTGCCAGCAGCCCCCTGGAGGAGACCCAGTACTTC
CASSPLEETQYF
>-|TRBJ2-3|-|TRBV28
TGTGCCAGCAGTCCACATCCGGGCCAGGGCCACACAGATACGCAGTATTTT
CASSPHPGQGHTDTQYF
>-|TRBJ1-1|TRBD1|TRBV14
TGTGCCAGCAGCGTCTTCTCCGGGACAGGAAATGCTTTCTTT
CASSVFSGTGNAFF
>-|TRBJ2-7|TRBD1|TRBV27
TGTGCCAGCAGTTTATCCGGGACAGGGGAATACGAGCAGTACTTC
CASSLSGTGEYEQYF
>-|TRBJ2-3|TRBD2|TRBV10-3
TGTGCCATCAGTGACCGGACTAGCGGGAGTTCAAGCACAGATACGCAGTATTTT
CAISDRTSGSSSTDTQYF
>-|TRBJ2-3|-|TRBV5-1
TGCGCCAGCAGCTTCGGGGACCTGGCAGATACGCAGTATTTT
CASSFGDLADTQYF
>once|TRBJ1-5|-|TRBV19
TGTGCCAGTAGTATATCCCCATTCTTCAATCAGCCCCAGCATTTT
CASSISPFFNQPQHF
>-|TRBJ1-2|-|TRBV9
TGTGCCAGCGGTCCGAGGGGAGATGGCTACACCTTC
CASGPRGDGYTF
>-|TRBJ1-4|-|TRBV21-1
TGTGCCAGCAGCAAACGGAACAGGGGCAGGGCAGCCGGTTTTGAAAAACTGTTTTTT
CASSKRNRGRAAGFEKLFF
>-|TRBJ1-2|-|TRBV7-9
TGTGCAGGAGGGCGCGCTAACTATGGCTACACCTTC
CAGGRANYGYTF